These 14 T cell receptor beta chains share one sample of origin, sequenced in a study of cytomegalovirus exposure and HLA in healthy donors. 13 Jbeta primers and 60 Vbeta primers were used for the PCR. Clones were read by immunoSEQ multiplex PCR, and TCRdb kept only the in-frame ones, dropping some. Of 200,000 to 250,000 clones in the sample, roughly 84% were seen once. What was sequenced was PBMCs. Every receptor here comes from a boy aged 2 to 9 in good health and CMV-seronegative.

The V call is TRBV10-3, the J call TRBJ1-6; 7 positions match TRBD1. The germline CDR1 and CDR2 sequences are ENHRY and SYGVKD. The CDR3 extends over 13 amino acids. The ends lost 5 bases at V and 8 bases at J; junction bases unmatched: 3. Here the CDR3 DNA reads TGTGCCATCAGTACCGACAGGGATTCACCCCTCCACTTT. It translates to CAISTDRDSPLHF.

The sample holds one count of this clone. J is TRBJ2-1 and V is TRBV10-1; no clear D. V shed 3 bases and J shed 0 bases, with 3 bases lying between them. The CDR3 consists of 13 residues. Germline V gene sequence: CDR1 WNHNN, CDR2 SYGVQD (reference sequence). CDR3 loop: CASSDSSYNEQFF. In DNA form, the CDR3 reads TGCGCCAGCAGTGACAGCTCCTACAATGAGCAGTTCTTC.

This clone was seen a handful of times. The rearrangement uses TRBV6-4 and TRBJ1-1; D call uncertain. V was trimmed by 2 bases and J by 1 base, leaving 8 bases between them. In germline, CDR1 is MRHNA, CDR2 SNTAGT. This CDR3 has 14 amino acids. This CDR3 is CASSDRAGNTEAFF. As DNA, the CDR3 is TGTGCCAGCAGTGACAGGGCGGGGAACACTGAAGCTTTCTTT.

The chain combines TRBV7-8 with TRBJ2-1; D uncertain. V lost 1 base and J lost 7, with 11 bases in between. CDR1 and CDR2 from the germline V gene are SGHVS and FQNEAQ. The CDR3 loop spans 14 amino acids. The CDR3 loop is CASSLDGSDNEQFF. The CDR3 DNA is TGTGCCAGCAGCTTAGATGGCAGCGATAATGAGCAGTTCTTC.

This rearrangement joins TRBV27 to TRBJ2-5; TRBD1 matches at 7 bases. The J call may be in error: the DNA end matches TRBJ2-7 better. Germline loops: CDR1 MNHEY, CDR2 SMNVEV (reference sequence). The CDR3 is 13 residues long. As DNA, the CDR3 is TGTGCCAGCAGTGCCGGGACAGCATACGAGCAGTACTTC. It encodes CASSAGTAYEQYF.

Details on this clone: The germline gene is not matched at one end of the junction; a read error may be the cause. The chain is built from TRBV7-7 and TRBJ1-5; 7 nucleotides align to TRBD1. This CDR3 has 19 residues. Germline V gene sequence: CDR1 SSHAT, CDR2 FNYEAQ (reference sequence). The CDR3 loop reads CASSPRPRQGQYSNQPQHF. The CDR3 bases are TGTGCTAGCAGCCCAAGGCCACGACAGGGACAATATAGCAATCAGCCCCAGCATTTT.

The rearrangement links TRBV5-1 to TRBJ2-5; 12 bases align to TRBD2. Trimming removed 4 bases from V and 5 bases from J; junction bases left unmatched: 9. In germline, CDR1 is SGHRS, CDR2 YFSETQ. The CDR3 sequence is 16 residues long. CDR3 sequence (DNA): TGCGCCAGCAGCCAGACTAGCGGGAGCGCCTCGGAGACCCAGTACTTC. It yields the protein CASSQTSGSASETQYF.

V is TRBV7-2 and J is TRBJ1-3; no definite D call. Between the trimmed V and J ends, which lost 5 bases and 1 base, there was a span of 6 bases. Germline CDR1 and CDR2: SGHTA and FQGNSA. This CDR3 comprises 13 residues. CDR3 nucleotide sequence: TGTGCCAGCAGCGGTACTTCTGGAAACACCATATATTTT. Its translation is CASSGTSGNTIYF.

This clone was picked up a small number of times. The chain links TRBV6-5 to TRBJ2-7; 8 bases are a match to TRBD2. The CDR3 runs 15 residues. CDR1 and CDR2 from the germline V gene are MNHEY and SVGAGI. Trimming at V came to 2 bases and at J to 1 base, leaving 4 bases not matched to a gene. Here the CDR3 reads CASSYLTSGSYEQYF. DNA of the CDR3: TGTGCCAGCAGTTACCTAACTAGCGGATCCTACGAGCAGTACTTC.

This clone occurred once. J is TRBJ2-7 and V is TRBV7-2; 7 bases are a match to TRBD1. The J segment lost 3 bases and the V segment lost 2 bases, leaving 10 bases of the junction unmatched. The CDR3 runs to 16 residues. CDR1 SGHTA and CDR2 FQGNSA come from the germline V gene. CDR3 in amino acids: CASSLRDSLGNYEQYF. CDR3 DNA sequence: TGTGCCAGCAGCTTAAGGGACAGCCTAGGAAACTACGAGCAGTACTTC. Together with reference TRBV7-2 and TRBJ2-7, the CDR3 gives the full variable domain: GAGVSQSPSNKVTEKGKDVELRCDPISGHTALYWYRQSLGQGLEFLIYFQGNSAPDKSGLPSDRFSAERTGGSVSTLTIQRTQQEDSAVYLCASSLRDSLGNYEQYFGPGTRLTVT.

This sequence joins TRBV11-2 and TRBJ2-1, with unresolved D. The CDR3 covers 11 residues. Germline V gives CDR1 SGHAT, CDR2 FQNNGV. The germline V and J ends were trimmed by 2 bases and 7 bases, with 3 bases remaining between them. This CDR3 reads CASSLLNEQFF. CDR3 DNA: TGTGCCAGCAGCTTACTTAATGAGCAGTTCTTC.

The chain has TRBV28 and TRBJ2-7, with a possible D match to TRBD2 (6 bases). CDR1 and CDR2 (germline): MDHEN, SYDVKM. This CDR3 has 15 amino acids. Trimming took 5 bases from V and 4 from J, leaving 18 bases between them. Written as DNA, the CDR3 is TGTGCCAGCAGTACTAGCTCGGGGTTAGGATACGAGCAGTACTTC. Its protein product is CASSTSSGLGYEQYF.

This clone has only a few counts. The genes are TRBV5-6 and TRBJ1-1; D perhaps matches TRBD1 (6 bases). Trimming left V 0 bases short and J 6 bases short, with 18 bases between. Germline lookup yields CDR1 SGHDT and CDR2 YYEEEE. The CDR3 has 16 residues. CDR3 sequence reads: CASSLGVSGYRAEAFF. CDR3 sequence (DNA): TGTGCCAGCAGCTTGGGTGTCAGCGGATACAGGGCTGAAGCTTTCTTT.

CDR3 sequence: CASSLVGGNTEAFF. In DNA form, the CDR3 reads TGCGCCAGCAGCTTGGTAGGGGGGAACACTGAAGCTTTCTTT. This rearrangement joins TRBV5-1 to TRBJ1-1; D perhaps matches TRBD1 (6 bases). CDR3 length: 14 amino acids. The germline CDR1 and CDR2 sequences are SGHRS and YFSETQ. V lost 0 bases, J lost 1 base, and 7 bases lay in between.